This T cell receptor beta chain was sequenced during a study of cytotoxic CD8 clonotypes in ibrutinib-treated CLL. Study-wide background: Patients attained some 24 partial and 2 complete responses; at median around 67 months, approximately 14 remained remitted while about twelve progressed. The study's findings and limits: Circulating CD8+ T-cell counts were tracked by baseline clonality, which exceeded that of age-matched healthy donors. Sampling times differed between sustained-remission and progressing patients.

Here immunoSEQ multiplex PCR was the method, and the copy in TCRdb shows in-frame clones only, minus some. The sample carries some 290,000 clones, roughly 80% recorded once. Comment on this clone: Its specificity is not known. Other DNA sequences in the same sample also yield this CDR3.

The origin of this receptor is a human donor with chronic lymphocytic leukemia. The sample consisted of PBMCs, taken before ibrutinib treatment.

The CDR3 reads CASSPGLATDTQYF. CDR3 coding DNA: TGTGCCAGCAGCCCCGGACTAGCCACAGATACGCAGTATTTT. The chain links TRBV6-5 to TRBJ2-3; 8 bases are a match to TRBD2. Trimming removed 6 bases from V and 2 bases from J; junction bases left unmatched: 4. Germline assignment: CDR1 MNHEY and CDR2 SVGAGI. This CDR3 comprises 14 residues.